This T cell receptor beta chain is drawn from a study of ipilimumab plus nivolumab after autologous stem cell transplantation. Starting 14 to 28 days after autologous transplant, ipilimumab 1 mg/kg was given. Through week 26, nivolumab 3 mg/kg IV was given weeks 1, 4, 7, 10, then biweekly. The protocol was immunoSEQ multiplex PCR, while the TCRdb copy is restricted to in-frame clones and leaves out a portion. The profile shows 40,000 to 45,000 clones, roughly 92% of them singletons. Per germline, CDR1 SGHTA and CDR2 FQGTGA. Trimming removed 1 base from V and 4 bases from J, with 11 bases in between. The CDR3 spans 16 residues.

This clonotype was obtained from a male donor with multiple myeloma. Sequenced here: PBMCs, sampled in a trial of ipilimumab plus nivolumab as post-transplant consolidation. The chain uses TRBV7-3 and TRBJ2-6; D perhaps matches TRBD2 (6 bases). DNA for the CDR3: TGTGCCAGCAGCTTAAGTCCGGGAGCAGGGGCCAACGTCCTGACTTTC. Its protein product is CASSLSPGAGANVLTF.